A single T cell receptor beta chain is shown here with its context. Its specific antigen is unknown. Per-base qualities were not stored, and no clone one base away is much larger. The CDR3 spans 16 residues, from the cysteine through the phenylalanine. CDR3 DNA only is kept here, 48 bases in frame from base 1. Germline trimming: 6 bases from V, 2 bases from J; junction bases outside gene matches: 6. The treatment or condition label of this sample denotes: live attenuated yellow fever vaccine strain. At each blood-draw timepoint, two biological replicates of bulk PBMCs were obtained. PBMCs were isolated from peripheral blood using a standard Ficoll-Paque protocol. TriZol was used to extract RNA from bulk PBMCs, from CD4 and CD8 fractions, and from dextramer-positive and dextramer-negative fractions. This specimen belongs to a study of T cells after yellow fever vaccination (dated by TCRdb to 2018 to 2020). General notes on the study: Libraries from fractions with low cell numbers were prepared with the SMART-Seq v4 Ultra Low Input RNA kit. Two healthy male donors, one aged 18 to 30 and one aged 30 to 39 years, were included in the cohort. To track T-cell clones before and after primary and booster YFV17D yellow fever vaccination, bulk TCR alpha and beta repertoires were sequenced longitudinally. Blood was drawn at multiple timepoints before and after primary and secondary immunization, with bulk PBMC replicates and cell subsets isolated.

TCR cDNA was synthesized by 5'RACE template switching, through which a universal primer site and unique molecular identifiers were introduced. cDNA synthesis was primed from both the TCR alpha and TCR beta constant segments. Two PCR steps were used to amplify libraries, with sample barcodes and sequencing adapters being added in the second step. Sequencing of the libraries was done on either Illumina HiSeq 2500 (2x100 bp) or NovaSeq (2x150 bp). The original methods were these. Demultiplexing of reads and collapsing into UMI consensus sequences were performed with MIGEC, and V(D)J alignment was carried out with MiXCR. Clonotypes responding to the vaccine were identified with edgeR on replicate PBMC samples, with the criteria of FDR below 0.01 and a log2 fold change above 5 up to day 15. Bulk clonotypes were assigned CD4 or CD8 identity according to which sequenced CD4 or CD8 repertoire held them at higher abundance. TCRdb reworked the public reads: Q25 trimming with fastp, MiXCR clone assembly, productive beta chains retained. Duplicate CDR3 protein sequences are folded into a single record with the most common DNA and genes. The V and J calls and clone size come from TCRdb's table, not from the authors' own analysis. The sample records about 350,000 distinct CDR3 sequences, approximately 8% of which are singletons. Of the sample, approximately 15% falls within the top ten clones.

General findings and caveats noted by the study authors: Compared with the primary T-cell response, the secondary T-cell response was faster but weaker, reaching its peak on day 5 rather than on day 15. A small share of clonotypes was detected in both CD4 and CD8 compartments, with the overlap likely arising from convergent recombination. Because only two donors were included in the study, the extent to which the findings can be generalized is limited. Most clones expanded after primary vaccination (approximately 96% of CD4 and roughly 88% of CD8) were re-detected after the booster, suggesting that broad memory maintenance occurred. FACS-sorted repertoires could contain abundant contaminating clonotypes from the bulk population, so computational filtering was required.

Recombination linked TRBV12-3 or TRBV12-4 to TRBJ2-1; TRBD1 agrees with 11 junctional bases. The clonotype comes from a man younger than 35 who received the YFV17D yellow fever vaccine. Material: PBMCs, obtained roughly 46 days after the first yellow fever vaccination. The CDR3 protein is CASRPGQGVPYNEQFF. The DNA sequence is as follows: TGTGCCAGCAGACCGGGACAGGGGGTTCCCTACAATGAGCAGTTCTTC.